This T cell receptor (beta chain) comes out of a study of early T cells in non-severe SARS-CoV-2 infection. TCRdb analysed the 5' RACE reads with MiXCR anew, one entry per CDR3 protein. In the table there are tens of thousands of distinct CDR3 sequences, about 4.7% of which are singletons. V was clipped by 1 base and J by 1 base, with 7 bases between them. CDR1 KGHSH and CDR2 LQKENI come from the germline V gene. The CDR3 totals 14 residues. This clonotype was picked up many times. The sample taken for sequencing was whole blood. This receptor was taken from an adult who was a healthcare worker with PCR-confirmed SARS-CoV-2 infection or an uninfected control (not recorded which). This rearrangement joins TRBV18 to TRBJ1-1; D is undetermined. The CDR3 reads CASSPLEANTEAFF. The CDR3 nucleotides are TGTGCCAGCTCACCACTTGAGGCGAACACTGAAGCTTTCTTT. The whole variable domain, remainder taken from reference TRBV18 and TRBJ1-1, is NAGVMQNPRHLVRRRGQEARLRCSPMKGHSHVYWYRQLPEEGLKFMVYLQKENIIDESGMPKERFSAEFPKEGPSILRIQQVVRGDSAAYFCASSPLEANTEAFFGQGTRLTVV.